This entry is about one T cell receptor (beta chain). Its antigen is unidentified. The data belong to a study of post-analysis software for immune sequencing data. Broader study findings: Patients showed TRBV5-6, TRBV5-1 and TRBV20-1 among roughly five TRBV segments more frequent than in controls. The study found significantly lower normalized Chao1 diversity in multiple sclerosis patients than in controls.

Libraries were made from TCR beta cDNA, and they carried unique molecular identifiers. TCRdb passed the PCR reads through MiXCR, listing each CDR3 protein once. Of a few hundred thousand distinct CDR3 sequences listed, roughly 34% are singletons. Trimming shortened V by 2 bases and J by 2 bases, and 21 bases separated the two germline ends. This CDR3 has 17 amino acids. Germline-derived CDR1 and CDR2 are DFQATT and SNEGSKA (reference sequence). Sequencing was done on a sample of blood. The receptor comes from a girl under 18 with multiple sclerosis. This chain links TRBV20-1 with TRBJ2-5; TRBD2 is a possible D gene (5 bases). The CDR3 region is CSARSLLSAEGQETQYF. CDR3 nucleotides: TGCAGTGCTAGATCCCTTTTGTCAGCGGAAGGGCAAGAGACCCAGTACTTC.